This T cell receptor beta chain was recorded in a study of post-analysis software for immune sequencing data. Study observations and caveats: Five TRBV segments, including TRBV5-6, TRBV5-1 and TRBV20-1, were more frequent in patients than controls.

Worth noting for this clonotype: The antigen is not known.

Prepared libraries of TCR beta cDNA carried unique molecular identifiers. One entry per CDR3 protein results from TCRdb running MiXCR on the PCR reads. The sample has 600,000 to 700,000 distinct CDR3 sequences, 55% to 60% seen once; the top ten hold around 11%. Deletions cut 4 bases from V and 4 bases from J, with 14 bases between. The CDR3 is 14 amino acids. Germline-derived CDR1 and CDR2 are SGHRS and YFSETQ. The chain joins TRBV5-1 to TRBJ1-1, with D unclear. Source material: blood. The TCR sequence derives from a girl between 2 and 10 years old with multiple sclerosis. The CDR3 loop reads CASSEALTSTEAFF. The CDR3 DNA sequence: TGCGCCAGCAGCGAAGCATTGACGAGCACTGAAGCTTTCTTT.